These 32 T cell receptor beta chains originate from one sample sequenced in a study of shared clonotypes between healthy human individuals. The table came from immunoSEQ multiplex PCR; TCRdb's copy has only in-frame clones and leaves some out. The table has 1,400,000 or so clones, 98% to 99% seen once. The sequencing sample was made of naive CD4+ T cells sorted from blood. The subset here: CD45RA+ positively selected. The receptors come from a man in his thirties or forties in good health.

In the case of this clone: Other DNA sequences of this sample code for an identical CDR3. This chain links TRBV11-2 with TRBJ2-7; no reliable D call. V shed 6 bases and J shed 4 bases, with 7 bases lying between them. Germline loops: CDR1 SGHAT, CDR2 FQNNGV. The CDR3 spans 11 residues. The CDR3, as DNA: TGTGCCAGCAGTTCTACATACGAGCAGTACTTC. Residues: CASSSTYEQYF. The full variable domain, in which reference TRBV11-2 and TRBJ2-7 provide the parts outside the CDR3, is EAGVAQSPRYKIIEKRQSVAFWCNPISGHATLYWYQQILGQGPKLLIQFQNNGVVDDSQLPKDRFSAERLKGVDSTLKIQPAKLEDSAVYLCASSSTYEQYFGPGTRLTVT.

The V gene is TRBV9, the J gene TRBJ2-1, with a possible D match to TRBD1 (6 bases). V was shortened by 0 bases and J by 5 bases, with 9 bases between the two germline ends. Germline V gene data show CDR1 as SGDLS and CDR2 as YYNGEE. The CDR3 has 14 residues. CDR3 residues: CASSVGNRDNEQFF. For the CDR3, the DNA is TGTGCCAGCAGCGTAGGTAACAGGGACAATGAGCAGTTCTTC.

The chain joins TRBV5-1 to TRBJ2-4; D remains unclear. This CDR3 region has 14 residues. In germline, CDR1 is SGHRS, CDR2 YFSETQ. The ends were cut back, 0 bases at V and 8 bases at J, with 12 bases in the middle. The CDR3 sequence: CASSLVPAMDIQYF. The CDR3, as DNA: TGCGCCAGCAGCTTGGTCCCAGCGATGGACATTCAGTACTTC.

The rearrangement links TRBV9 to TRBJ1-5; 8 bases map to TRBD1. V shed 0 bases, J shed 3 bases, and the junction held 5 bases outside the gene matches. The CDR3 covers 16 residues. Germline V gives CDR1 SGDLS, CDR2 YYNGEE. The CDR3 sequence: CASSVGPGQDNQPQHF. Here the CDR3 DNA reads TGTGCCAGCAGCGTAGGGCCGGGACAGGACAATCAGCCCCAGCATTTT.

The chain is built from TRBV28 and TRBJ2-1; 11 positions match TRBD2. The V gene's germline CDR1 is MDHEN and CDR2 SYDVKM. V shed 5 bases and J 6 bases; nucleotides not matched to a gene: 9. This CDR3 region has 16 residues. CDR3 residues: CASSEIAGGPGNEQFF. DNA of the CDR3: TGTGCCAGCAGTGAAATAGCGGGAGGGCCTGGCAATGAGCAGTTCTTC.

The J gene is TRBJ2-3, the V gene TRBV5-1, with D perhaps matching TRBD2 (6 bases). The length of the CDR3 is 15 residues. V was clipped by 7 bases and J by 6 bases, with 21 bases between them. Germline V gene lookup returns CDR1 SGHRS and CDR2 YFSETQ. CDR3 bases: TGCGCCAGCCAGGAGGGACTGGTAGTTTTGGATACGCAGTATTTT. Translated, it gives CASQEGLVVLDTQYF.

This CDR3 is CASSPGQRKSTEAFF. The CDR3 nucleotides are TGCGCCAGCAGCCCGGGACAGAGGAAGAGCACTGAAGCTTTCTTT. The rearrangement links TRBV5-1 to TRBJ1-1; 7 bases align to TRBD1. V gave up 4 bases and J gave up 4 bases; unmatched junction bases: 10. Germline lookup yields CDR1 SGHRS and CDR2 YFSETQ. There are 15 residues in the CDR3.

This clone was seen a single time. The chain combines TRBV28 with TRBJ1-5; TRBD1 is a possible D gene (6 bases). Trimming took 7 bases from V and 4 from J, leaving 14 bases between them. CDR3 length: 14 residues. The germline CDR1 and CDR2 sequences are MDHEN and SYDVKM. The CDR3 sequence is CASNEGGRNQPQHF. CDR3 nucleotide sequence: TGTGCCAGCAACGAGGGGGGGCGAAATCAGCCCCAGCATTTT. The full variable domain, in which reference TRBV28 and TRBJ1-5 provide the parts outside the CDR3, is DVKVTQSSRYLVKRTGEKVFLECVQDMDHENMFWYRQDPGLGLRLIYFSYDVKMKEKGDIPEGYSVSREKKERFSLILESASTNQTSMYLCASNEGGRNQPQHFGDGTRLSIL.

As to this clone: This same CDR3 is encoded by further DNA sequences in the sample. The chain carries TRBV7-9 and TRBJ2-1; 8 positions match TRBD2. In germline, CDR1 is SEHNR, CDR2 FQNEAQ (reference sequence). The junction had 1 base not matched to a gene; V was cut back by 3 bases and J by 0 bases. The CDR3 is made up of 15 amino acids. CDR3 loop: CASSLSGSSYNEQFF. Written as DNA, the CDR3 is TGTGCCAGCAGCTTGAGCGGGAGCTCCTACAATGAGCAGTTCTTC.

The CDR3 loop reads CASSEFRGAQPQHF. CDR3 in DNA: TGTGCCAGCAGTGAATTTCGGGGGGCTCAGCCCCAGCATTTT. V and J are TRBV2 and TRBJ1-5; weak D call: TRBD1 (6 bases). The CDR3 totals 14 residues. The germline CDR1 and CDR2 sequences are SNHLY and FYNNEI. V was cut by 2 bases and J by 6 bases, with 11 bases left in between.

V usage is TRBV7-9 and J usage is TRBJ1-5; D unresolved. The CDR3 totals 13 residues. CDR1 SEHNR and CDR2 FQNEAQ come from the germline V gene (reference sequence). Between the trimmed V and J ends, which lost 0 bases and 5 bases, there was a span of 5 bases. CDR3 coding DNA: TGTGCCAGCAGCTTAGCCCCCCATCAGCCCCAGCATTTT. Amino acid sequence: CASSLAPHQPQHF.

The rearrangement joins TRBV9 to TRBJ2-2; possible D gene TRBD1, 5 bases. Germline-derived CDR1 and CDR2 are SGDLS and YYNGEE. The CDR3 contains 17 residues. V was shortened by 0 bases and J by 3 bases, with 15 bases between the two germline ends. Here the CDR3 DNA reads TGTGCCAGCAGCGTAGTTCAGGGATTTAGTTACACCGGGGAGCTGTTTTTT. This translates into CASSVVQGFSYTGELFF.

The chain joins TRBV12-5 to TRBJ2-3; no clear D. In germline, CDR1 is LGHNT, CDR2 FRNRAP. The ends were cut back, 3 bases at V and 1 base at J, with 8 bases in the middle. The CDR3 spans 14 residues. CDR3 sequence: CASGLDSRTDTQYF. Here the CDR3 DNA reads TGTGCTAGTGGTTTAGACTCTCGCACAGATACGCAGTATTTT. Complete variable domain (other parts from reference TRBV12-5 and TRBJ2-3): DARVTQTPRHKVTEMGQEVTMRCQPILGHNTVFWYRQTMMQGLELLAYFRNRAPLDDSGMPKDRFSAEMPDATLATLKIQPSEPRDSAVYFCASGLDSRTDTQYFGPGTRLTVL.

The chain recombines TRBV12-5 with TRBJ2-5; 7 nucleotides match TRBD2. The CDR3 is 13 amino acids. J lost 6 bases, V lost 7 bases, and 8 bases had no gene match. Germline lookup yields CDR1 LGHNT and CDR2 FRNRAP. In nucleotides, the CDR3 is TGTGCTAGTGCCCTGGGGGGGAGGAAGACCCAGTACTTC. It yields the protein CASALGGRKTQYF.

V is TRBV10-2 and J is TRBJ2-5; D possibly corresponds to TRBD1 (6 bases). The germline V gene has CDR1 WSHSY and CDR2 SAAADI. The length of the CDR3 is 14 residues. V dropped 6 bases and J dropped 9 bases, with 20 bases sitting between them. CDR3 DNA sequence: TGCGCCAGCAGGGGGGACACCACTTCTTCGGCCCAGTACTTC. Translated, it gives CASRGDTTSSAQYF.

About this clone: Distinct nucleotide sequences in the sample also encode this CDR3. This chain connects TRBV27 to TRBJ2-7; 12 bases match TRBD2. V lost 3 bases, J lost 1 base, and 1 base stayed unmatched. Germline CDR1 is MNHEY and CDR2 is SMNVEV (reference sequence). CDR3 length equals 15 residues. Written as DNA, the CDR3 is TGTGCCAGCAGTTTCGGACTAGCGGGGTCCTACGAGCAGTACTTC. Protein: CASSFGLAGSYEQYF.

The chain uses TRBV5-1 and TRBJ1-4; D uncertain. This CDR3 comprises 14 residues. With 5 bases removed from V and 1 base from J, the gap between germline ends came to 9 bases. Germline assignment: CDR1 SGHRS and CDR2 YFSETQ. The CDR3 DNA reads TGCGCCAGCAGACCAGGAATAACTAATGAAAAACTGTTTTTT. Amino acids: CASRPGITNEKLFF. Full variable domain (missing parts from reference TRBV5-1 and TRBJ1-4): KAGVTQTPRYLIKTRGQQVTLSCSPISGHRSVSWYQQTPGQGLQFLFEYFSETQRNKGNFPGRFSGRQFSNSRSEMNVSTLELGDSALYLCASRPGITNEKLFFGSGTQLSVL.

The rearrangement joins TRBV6-6 to TRBJ1-5; D is ambiguous. With 2 bases removed from V and 7 bases from J, the gap between germline ends came to 9 bases. The germline V gene encodes CDR1 MNHNY and CDR2 SVGAGI (reference sequence). The CDR3 contains 13 residues. This CDR3 is CASSYASGQPQHF. The CDR3 coding sequence is TGTGCCAGCAGTTACGCATCGGGGCAGCCCCAGCATTTT.

Comments on this clone: Other DNA sequences within the sample encode an identical CDR3. The CDR3 DNA reads TGTGCCAGCAGCCCCGGGCTGGACTATGGCTACACCTTC. It specifies CASSPGLDYGYTF. The rearrangement links TRBV11-2 to TRBJ1-2; D is unclear. There are 13 residues in the CDR3. Germline V gene sequence: CDR1 SGHAT, CDR2 FQNNGV. The V end lost 5 bases, the J end lost 3 bases, and 10 bases lay between the germline ends.

The rearrangement uses TRBV27 and TRBJ1-2, with D unresolved. Germline CDR1 is MNHEY and CDR2 is SMNVEV (reference sequence). This CDR3 has 14 residues. Trimming took 5 bases from V and 0 from J, leaving 10 bases between them. The CDR3, as DNA: TGTGCCAGCAGTCCGACCGGACCTAACTATGGCTACACCTTC. Its translation is CASSPTGPNYGYTF.

This chain links TRBV5-3 with TRBJ2-7; TRBD2 aligns across 7 bases. TRBV5-3 is an ORF for which the function is uncertain. V shed 4 bases and J 7 bases; nucleotides not matched to a gene: 11. This CDR3 has 14 residues. This chain's CDR3 is CARSPQIGAGEQYF. DNA of the CDR3: TGTGCCAGAAGCCCCCAGATAGGAGCGGGGGAGCAGTACTTC.

The V and J genes are TRBV6-4 and TRBJ1-5; D ambiguous. The CDR3 sequence is 19 residues long. Trimming removed 0 bases from V and 0 bases from J, with 18 bases in between. The germline V gene has CDR1 MRHNA and CDR2 SNTAGT. Here the CDR3 DNA reads TGTGCCAGCAGTGACTCGATTCAATCCAGGAGCCTTAGCAATCAGCCCCAGCATTTT. It translates to CASSDSIQSRSLSNQPQHF.

This rearrangement joins TRBV11-2 to TRBJ2-7, with D possibly being TRBD2 (5 bases). This CDR3 has 15 amino acids. V was cut by 3 bases and J by 5 bases, with 17 bases left in between. CDR1 SGHAT and CDR2 FQNNGV come from the germline V gene. The DNA of the CDR3 is TGTGCCAGCAGCTTTGACTACCTTTCGTACAACGAGCAGTACTTC. This translates into CASSFDYLSYNEQYF.

This clone was counted a single time. V is TRBV5-1 and J is TRBJ2-1; possibly TRBD2 for D (6 bases). This CDR3 contains 15 residues. V lost 1 base and J 0 bases, leaving 8 bases between the germline ends. Germline CDR1 is SGHRS and CDR2 is YFSETQ. Written as DNA, the CDR3 is TGCGCCAGCAGCTTGTTGCGGGGCTCCTACAATGAGCAGTTCTTC. Translation: CASSLLRGSYNEQFF.

The chain couples TRBV5-1 to TRBJ1-1; the match to TRBD1 covers 9 bases. This CDR3 has 16 residues. Unmatched junction bases numbered 5, after V lost 0 bases and J lost 2 bases. Germline lookup yields CDR1 SGHRS and CDR2 YFSETQ. CDR3 coding DNA: TGCGCCAGCAGCTTGGCGAACAGGGGGCTAAACACTGAAGCTTTCTTT. It codes for CASSLANRGLNTEAFF.

V gene TRBV7-9 combines with J gene TRBJ2-7; D possibly corresponds to TRBD2 (6 bases). The V end was cut by 7 bases, the J end by 3 bases, with 19 bases between. This CDR3 contains 15 residues. CDR1 and CDR2 from the germline V gene are SEHNR and FQNEAQ (reference sequence). CDR3 sequence: CASTLTGSLGYEQYF. DNA for the CDR3: TGTGCCAGCACCCTAACCGGGAGTTTAGGCTACGAGCAGTACTTC.

This clone was observed once. The V call is TRBV28, the J call TRBJ2-3; 12 bases map to TRBD2. CDR3 length equals 18 residues. Germline values: CDR1 MDHEN, CDR2 SYDVKM. With 0 bases clipped from V and 1 base from J, the junction kept 5 bases outside the gene matches. Here the CDR3 DNA reads TGTGCCAGCAGTTTATGGACTAGCGGGGGCCGTGGCACAGATACGCAGTATTTT. It yields the protein CASSLWTSGGRGTDTQYF.

The genes are TRBV5-4 and TRBJ2-5; 8 positions match TRBD1. Germline loops: CDR1 SGHNT, CDR2 YYREEE (reference sequence). The CDR3 length is 14 residues. With V trimmed by 3 bases and J by 0 bases, 1 base remained unmatched. In DNA, the CDR3 is TGTGCCAGCAGCTCGGGACAGGACCAAGAGACCCAGTACTTC. It translates to CASSSGQDQETQYF.

This clone was seen just once. The genes are TRBV20-1 and TRBJ2-1; 7 positions match TRBD1. There are 11 residues in the CDR3. V shed 6 bases and J 9 bases; nucleotides not matched to a gene: 5. Germline V gene data show CDR1 as DFQATT and CDR2 as SNEGSKA (reference sequence). CDR3 bases: TGCAGTGCCCAGGCAGGGGGTGAGCAGTTCTTC. This codes for CSAQAGGEQFF.

This chain connects TRBV11-2 to TRBJ2-5, with 11 bases that match TRBD1. In germline, CDR1 is SGHAT, CDR2 FQNNGV. V lost 1 base to trimming and J lost 5 bases; unmatched junction nucleotides: 3. This CDR3 has 15 residues. This chain's CDR3 is CASSLGDRGFETQYF. CDR3 coding DNA: TGTGCCAGCAGCTTAGGGGACAGGGGGTTCGAGACCCAGTACTTC.

The genes are TRBV9 and TRBJ2-1; 11 nucleotides line up with TRBD2. The CDR3 extends over 17 amino acids. CDR1 is SGDLS and CDR2 is YYNGEE in the germline V gene. Trimming removed 3 bases from V and 8 bases from J; junction bases left unmatched: 13. The CDR3: CASSGRTGTSGRDEQFF. CDR3 nucleotides: TGTGCCAGCAGCGGACGCACCGGGACTAGCGGCAGGGATGAGCAGTTCTTC.

The chain combines TRBV15 with TRBJ2-7, with 13 bases identical to TRBD2. Unmatched junction bases numbered 3, after V lost 1 base and J lost 6 bases. The germline CDR1 and CDR2 sequences are LNHNV and YYDKDF (reference sequence). The CDR3 consists of 15 residues. The CDR3: CATSRGTSGSFEQYF. CDR3 DNA sequence: TGTGCCACCAGCAGAGGGACTAGCGGGAGTTTCGAGCAGTACTTC.